These T cell receptor beta chains were read from a single sample in a study of control samples from healthy donors and cancer patients. Using immunoSEQ multiplex PCR, the repertoire was profiled, and TCRdb retains in-frame clones only, with some absent. Of about 100,000 clones detected, roughly 92% appear once; the ten largest clones hold around 3%. The sequenced material came from blood. Receptors were obtained from a human donor in good health. The donor label of this sample is uncertain. Both conserved end residues are part of each CDR3. Each record gives: CDR3 protein, CDR3 DNA, clone size, D gene, V gene, J gene. A D gene is named only where the DNA matches it firmly. The listing skips clone size in some rows; elsewhere it reads once, few, many or a size class.

CDR3: CASSLGLTAGTDTQYF
DNA: TGTGCCAGCAGCTTAGGGTTGACAGCTGGCACAGATACGCAGTATTTT
size: -
D: -
V: TRBV7-8
J: TRBJ2-3

CDR3: CATSLGRGRGEQPQHF
DNA: TGTGCCACCAGCCTGGGCCGCGGCAGGGGAGAACAGCCCCAGCATTTT
size: -
D: -
V: TRBV15
J: TRBJ1-5

CDR3: CAISESVEGETQYF
DNA: TGTGCCATCAGTGAGTCGGTAGAGGGAGAGACCCAGTACTTC
size: -
D: -
V: TRBV10-3
J: TRBJ2-5

CDR3: CASSGGTPYNYGYTF
DNA: TGTGCCAGCAGCGGCGGGACACCCTATAACTATGGCTACACCTTC
size: -
D: -
V: TRBV5-8
J: TRBJ1-2

CDR3: CSVRRQGITDTQYF
DNA: TGCAGCGTTAGGAGACAGGGAATCACAGATACGCAGTATTTT
size: -
D: TRBD1
V: TRBV29-1
J: TRBJ2-3

CDR3: CASSYDGTQETQYF
DNA: TGCGCCAGCAGCTACGATGGGACCCAAGAGACCCAGTACTTC
size: -
D: -
V: TRBV5-1
J: TRBJ2-5

CDR3: CSVARLTDSNEKLFF
DNA: TGCAGCGTTGCCCGCTTGACGGACTCTAATGAAAAACTGTTTTTT
size: -
D: -
V: TRBV29-1
J: TRBJ1-4

CDR3: CASGFASLPYGYTF
DNA: TGTGCTAGTGGTTTCGCCAGCCTTCCGTATGGCTACACCTTC
size: -
D: -
V: TRBV12-5
J: TRBJ1-2

CDR3: CAWSPGTVSYEQYF
DNA: TGTGCCTGGAGTCCCGGGACAGTATCGTACGAGCAGTACTTC
size: -
D: TRBD1
V: TRBV30
J: TRBJ2-7

CDR3: CASSSGQGATDTQYF
DNA: TGTGCCAGCAGTTCGGGACAGGGGGCCACAGATACGCAGTATTTT
size: -
D: TRBD1
V: TRBV6-5
J: TRBJ2-3

CDR3: CASSSLSSKYEKLFF
DNA: TGTGCCAGCAGCAGCCTAAGCTCGAAGTATGAAAAACTGTTTTTT
size: -
D: -
V: TRBV7-2
J: TRBJ1-4

CDR3: CASSLDGGAGEQFF
DNA: TGTGCCAGCAGCTTAGACGGGGGGGCCGGGGAGCAGTTCTTC
size: -
D: TRBD2
V: TRBV11-2
J: TRBJ2-1

CDR3: CAISVFWQTGQGVSSLVF
DNA: -
size: -
D: -
V: TRBV10-3
J: TRBJ1-4

CDR3: CASSYTRSPGDYGYTF
DNA: TGTGCCAGCAGTTACACGAGAAGCCCTGGGGACTATGGCTACACCTTC
size: -
D: -
V: TRBV6-6
J: TRBJ1-2

CDR3: CASSLELTPSYEQYF
DNA: TGTGCCAGCAGCTTAGAGCTAACCCCCTCCTACGAGCAGTACTTC
size: -
D: -
V: TRBV11-2
J: TRBJ2-7

CDR3: CATSDPGLAVVHTQYF
DNA: TGTGCCACCAGTGACCCCGGACTAGCGGTAGTTCATACGCAGTATTTT
size: -
D: TRBD2
V: TRBV24-1
J: TRBJ2-3

CDR3: CAIREPGASNEKLFF
DNA: TGTGCCATCAGGGAGCCAGGGGCCTCTAATGAAAAACTGTTTTTT
size: -
D: -
V: TRBV10-3
J: TRBJ1-4

CDR3: CASSGTVRGYTF
DNA: TGTGCCAGCAGTGGGACAGTCCGGGGCTACACCTTC
size: once
D: -
V: TRBV2
J: TRBJ1-2

CDR3: CASSDAGQGNQPQHF
DNA: TGTGCCAGCAGTGACGCGGGACAAGGTAATCAGCCCCAGCATTTT
size: -
D: -
V: TRBV6-1
J: TRBJ1-5